The TCR beta chain under discussion was sequenced for a study of shared clonotypes between healthy human individuals. Findings of the study overall: Researchers sampled blood only, noting tissue repertoires likely differ.

An approximately 220 ng quantity of DNA, 29,000 or so T cell genomes, went into the sorted-subset replicate PCRs. Sequenced by immunoSEQ multiplex PCR; TCRdb stores in-frame clones only, minus some. The repertoire holds over a million clones, with around 78% as singletons. The germline V gene has CDR1 MNHEY and CDR2 SVGAGI. The CDR3 loop spans 13 amino acids. The ends were cut back, 5 bases at V and 5 bases at J, with 13 bases in the middle. A note on this clone: Antigen specificity is unknown.

Splitting the CD4+ cells yielded a CD45RA+ naive subset and a CD45RA-negative memory subset. This TCR was recovered from a man aged 18 to 29 in good health. Some clones in this sample may be carry-over from other donors' samples. The rearrangement joins TRBV6-5 to TRBJ2-7; no reliable D call. Material for sequencing was memory CD4+ T cells from PBMCs. As to subset: CD45RA-negative fraction. The CDR3 here is CASSPGQRHEQYF. CDR3 coding DNA: TGTGCCAGCAGTCCGGGCCAGCGCCACGAGCAGTACTTC.